This is a list of T cell receptor beta chains from one sample in a study of blood T cell repertoires in COVID-19. Clones were read by immunoSEQ multiplex PCR, and TCRdb kept only the in-frame ones, dropping some. This sample has 350,000 to 450,000 clones, with about nine tenths found just once. Material: PBMCs or T cells enriched from blood (not recorded which). These receptors all stem from a woman in her twenties or thirties who had recovered from COVID-19. CDR3s include the opening cysteine and the closing phenylalanine or tryptophan. Fields, in order: clone size, V gene, D gene, J gene, CDR3 protein, CDR3 DNA. A D gene is named only where the DNA matches it firmly. Clone size is not always given. Where it is, it says once, few, many or a class for expanded clones.

.	TRBV5-1	TRBD2	TRBJ2-6	CASRPSGTTSGANVLTF	TGCGCCAGCAGGCCTTCAGGGACTACCTCTGGGGCCAACGTCCTGACTTTC
once	TRBV29-1	.	TRBJ1-2	CSVEPEQLNGYTF	TGCAGCGTTGAACCCGAACAGTTAAATGGCTACACCTTC
.	TRBV15	TRBD2	TRBJ2-3	CATSRDWGGGSDTQYF	TGTGCCACCAGCAGAGATTGGGGGGGAGGCTCAGATACGCAGTATTTT
.	TRBV30	TRBD1	TRBJ1-2	CACEPPQGLNYGYTF	TGTGCCTGCGAACCGCCACAGGGGCTTAACTATGGCTACACCTTC
.	TRBV7-9	.	TRBJ1-4	CASSTRQDFSEKLFF	TGTGCCAGCAGCACTAGACAGGACTTCAGCGAAAAACTGTTTTTT
.	TRBV27	.	TRBJ2-2	CASSSTGIGTGELFF	TGTGCCAGCAGTTCGACGGGTATTGGCACCGGGGAGCTGTTTTTT
.	TRBV3-1/TRBV3-2	.	TRBJ1-1	CASSQDTRRSPRRAFF	TGTGCCAGCAGCCAAGATACAAGGAGGAGCCCCCGACGGGCTTTCTTT
.	TRBV19	.	TRBJ2-7	CASSPPLGRSAKVEQYF	TGTGCCAGTAGTCCACCCCTAGGGAGGTCCGCCAAGGTCGAGCAGTACTTC
.	TRBV5-6	TRBD1	TRBJ1-6	CASSSDTGVTDSPLHF	TGTGCCAGCAGCTCCGATACAGGGGTAACTGATTCACCCCTCCACTTT
.	TRBV6-6	.	TRBJ1-6	CASSYGSPGGALHF	TGTGCCAGCAGTTACGGTTCCCCCGGGGGTGCCCTCCACTTT
.	TRBV30	TRBD1	TRBJ1-2	CAWSTGQGPGGYTF	TGTGCCTGGAGTACCGGACAGGGGCCAGGTGGCTACACCTTC
.	TRBV25-1	TRBD1	TRBJ2-3	CASTPGTGMVRHPDTQYF	TGTGCCAGCACCCCCGGGACAGGGATGGTAAGACATCCAGATACGCAGTATTTT
.	TRBV18	.	TRBJ1-1	CASSAQGSGEAFF	TGTGCCAGCTCAGCCCAGGGTAGTGGTGAAGCTTTCTTT
.	TRBV6-6	.	TRBJ1-1	CASSYSLRTSDRAFF	TGTGCCAGCAGTTACTCTCTCCGGACAAGCGACCGGGCTTTCTTT
.	TRBV18	.	TRBJ2-1	CASSYGHLDEQFF	TGTGCCAGCTCCTATGGACACCTCGATGAGCAGTTCTTC
.	TRBV24-1	.	TRBJ2-5	CATAPGLRPQETQYF	TGTGCCACAGCGCCGGGACTCCGACCGCAAGAGACCCAGTACTTC
.	TRBV19	.	TRBJ2-7	CASSIWPGIYEQYF	TGTGCCAGTAGTATTTGGCCGGGGATCTACGAGCAGTACTTC
.	TRBV7-3	TRBD2	TRBJ2-2	CASSVSGISAGELFF	TGTGCCAGCAGCGTTAGCGGGATTAGCGCCGGGGAGCTGTTTTTT
.	TRBV28	.	TRBJ1-6	CASSSRTLRSYNSPLHF	TGTGCCAGCAGTTCTAGGACTCTGAGGTCCTATAATTCACCCCTCCACTTT
once	TRBV6-5	TRBD1	TRBJ2-7	CASSPGQGADEQYF	TGTGCCAGCAGTCCTGGACAGGGGGCTGACGAGCAGTACTTC
.	TRBV4-1	.	TRBJ2-3	CASSTLGEGADTQYF	TGCGCCAGCAGCACCCTAGGGGAAGGAGCAGATACGCAGTATTTT
.	TRBV6-6	.	TRBJ2-7	CASSYLDSSYEQYF	TGTGCCAGCAGTTACCTGGACAGCTCCTACGAGCAGTACTTC
.	TRBV7-3	TRBD1	TRBJ1-2	CASSSTGTGVGGYTF	TGTGCCAGCAGCTCAACCGGGACAGGGGTGGGCGGCTACACCTTC
.	TRBV18	.	TRBJ2-3	CASSPSGLGTDTQYF	TGTGCCAGCTCACCATCAGGGCTTGGGACAGATACGCAGTATTTT
.	TRBV6-4	.	TRBJ2-3	CASSDPVDTQYF	TGTGCCAGCAGTGACCCCGTAGATACGCAGTATTTT
.	TRBV5-4	.	TRBJ1-1	CASSLEQGANTEAFF	TGTGCCAGCAGCTTGGAACAGGGCGCGAACACTGAAGCTTTCTTT
.	TRBV28	TRBD1	TRBJ1-2	CASSLGQGPDYGYTF	TGTGCCAGCAGCCTGGGACAGGGACCCGACTATGGCTACACCTTC
.	TRBV7-9	TRBD1	TRBJ2-7	CASSPWTGYPYEQYF	TGTGCCAGCAGCCCCTGGACAGGATATCCCTACGAGCAGTACTTC
.	TRBV5-4	.	TRBJ2-1	CASSLVSENEQFF	TGTGCCAGCAGCTTGGTGTCAGAAAATGAGCAGTTCTTC
.	TRBV11-2	TRBD2	TRBJ2-3	CASKLAGAGDTQYF	TGTGCCAGCAAGTTAGCGGGAGCAGGAGATACGCAGTATTTT
.	TRBV9	.	TRBJ1-5	CASSVDSRGTAQHF	TGTGCCAGCAGCGTAGATTCCCGGGGGACGGCCCAGCATTTT
.	TRBV5-1	TRBD1	TRBJ2-1	CASRLDRIWEQFF	TGCGCCAGCAGACTGGACAGGATCTGGGAGCAGTTCTTC
.	TRBV28	TRBD1	TRBJ1-5	CASSFLGTAISNQPQHF	TGTGCCAGCAGTTTTTTGGGGACAGCTATTAGCAATCAGCCCCAGCATTTT
.	TRBV7-2	.	TRBJ1-5	CASSLEGEHQPQHF	TGTGCCAGCAGCTTAGAGGGGGAGCATCAGCCCCAGCATTTT
once	TRBV6-5	.	TRBJ1-2	CASRTDSKGIVGYTF	TGTGCCAGCAGGACGGACAGCAAGGGAATAGTTGGCTACACCTTC
.	TRBV10-3	.	TRBJ2-7	CAISAAGMHEQYF	TGTGCCATCAGTGCCGCAGGGATGCATGAGCAGTACTTC
.	TRBV12-5	TRBD1	TRBJ1-2	CASGLETFRDRASNYGYTF	TGTGCTAGTGGTTTGGAAACGTTCCGGGACAGGGCAAGTAACTATGGCTACACCTTC
.	TRBV6-5	.	TRBJ1-4	CASSWRGATNEKLFF	TGTGCCAGCAGTTGGCGTGGAGCAACTAATGAAAAACTGTTTTTT
.	TRBV7-8	.	TRBJ2-7	CASSLGSGEGYEQYF	TGTGCCAGCAGCTTAGGTTCAGGGGAAGGATACGAGCAGTACTTC
once	TRBV6-5	.	TRBJ1-2	CAIYRVEYGYTF	TGTGCCATTTACAGGGTAGAGTATGGCTACACCTTC